One sample yielded the 29 T cell receptor beta chains listed below, sequenced in a study of beta chain features in type 1 diabetes. Study-wide points: A moderate, significant TCRB CDR3 shortening appeared in type 1 diabetes across four CD4+ subsets.

Their antigen targets remain unknown. As every portion of the isolated RNA was reverse transcribed, the sequencing read expressed TCRB transcripts. Some clones are missing from TCRdb's copy, which holds only in-frame ones; the method was immunoSEQ multiplex PCR. The sample lists about 640,000 clones, 9.5% to 15% occurring once. Input material: naive CD4+ T cells from blood. The receptors come from a man aged 25-40 years with type 1 diabetes.

The chain recombines TRBV5-1 with TRBJ2-2; maybe TRBD1 (6 bases). Per the germline V gene, CDR1 is SGHRS and CDR2 is YFSETQ. The length of the CDR3 is 15 residues. Trimming removed 1 base from V and 3 bases from J, with 10 bases in between. The CDR3 sequence: CASSLQGMDTGELFF. CDR3 in DNA: TGCGCCAGCAGCTTGCAGGGGATGGACACCGGGGAGCTGTTTTTT.

Only a few counts were recorded for this clone. CDR3 coding DNA: TGTGCCAGCAGCTTCACAGGGCTGGACATTCAGTACTTC. This translates into CASSFTGLDIQYF. This chain links TRBV11-2 with TRBJ2-4; TRBD1 might be the D (6 bases). The CDR3 contains 13 residues. Germline CDR1 SGHAT, CDR2 FQNNGV. Deletions cut 3 bases from V and 8 bases from J, with 11 bases between.

This clone has more than one count but fewer than ten. The chain employs TRBV9 and TRBJ2-3; 7 bases map to TRBD2. Losses at the gene ends were 0 bases for V and 1 base for J; bases not matched to a gene: 5. The CDR3 covers 16 residues. CDR1 and CDR2 (germline): SGDLS, YYNGEE. This chain's CDR3 is CASSVGPSGGTDTQYF. The CDR3 DNA reads as TGTGCCAGCAGCGTAGGTCCCAGCGGGGGCACAGATACGCAGTATTTT.

This clone was seen a few times. This rearrangement joins TRBV11-2 to TRBJ2-1, with D possibly matching TRBD2 (5 bases). Germline CDR1 reads SGHAT; CDR2 reads FQNNGV. Trimming took off 5 bases at V and 12 bases at J, with 20 bases between the two ends. The CDR3 has 14 residues. The CDR3 is CASSPDGPFEGQFF. In nucleotides, the CDR3 is TGTGCCAGCAGCCCGGACGGCCCTTTTGAGGGGCAGTTCTTC.

The V gene is TRBV5-6, the J gene TRBJ2-3, with a weak D call TRBD1 (5 bases). This CDR3 comprises 14 residues. With 1 base removed from V and 0 bases from J, the gap between germline ends came to 6 bases. Germline CDR1 and CDR2: SGHDT and YYEEEE. CDR3 sequence: CASSLRQSTDTQYF. In DNA form, the CDR3 reads TGTGCCAGCAGCTTGAGACAGAGCACAGATACGCAGTATTTT.

This clone was counted between two and nine times. V usage is TRBV29-1 and J usage is TRBJ1-4, with D perhaps TRBD1 (5 bases). Trimming pared 4 bases from V and 7 bases from J, leaving 13 bases between. Germline CDR1 reads SQVTM; CDR2 reads ANQGSEA. This CDR3 contains 13 residues. CDR3 sequence reads: CSVVSQGGEKLFF. The CDR3, as DNA: TGCAGCGTTGTGAGTCAGGGAGGTGAAAAACTGTTTTTT.

The chain uses TRBV30 and TRBJ1-6; D unclear. Germline V CDR1 and CDR2: GTSNPN, SVGIG (reference sequence). The CDR3 runs to 15 residues. V lost 1 base, J lost 1 base, and 8 bases lay in between. This chain's CDR3 is CAWSADYSYNSPLHF. The CDR3, as DNA: TGTGCCTGGAGTGCGGATTATTCCTATAATTCACCCCTCCACTTT.

J is TRBJ1-5 and V is TRBV18; no definite D call. Germline CDR1 and CDR2: KGHSH and LQKENI. The CDR3 is 15 residues long. V was clipped by 3 bases and J by 0 bases, with 9 bases between them. In nucleotides, the CDR3 is TGTGCCAGCTCACCTTTACAGACTAGCAATCAGCCCCAGCATTTT. Residues: CASSPLQTSNQPQHF.

V and J are TRBV28 and TRBJ2-7; D is possibly TRBD1 or TRBD2 (6 bases each). The ends were cut back, 2 bases at V and 7 bases at J, with 15 bases in the middle. Germline V gene sequence: CDR1 MDHEN, CDR2 SYDVKM. The CDR3 runs to 14 residues. The CDR3 nucleotides read TGTGCCAGCAGTTTAGGGGGGCGTCCGAAGGAGCAGTACTTC. Amino acids: CASSLGGRPKEQYF.

This clone was detected only a few times. Different DNA sequences within this sample yield the same CDR3. V is TRBV5-1 and J is TRBJ2-1; TRBD2 agrees at 8 bases. Germline CDR1 and CDR2: SGHRS and YFSETQ. The CDR3 extends over 15 amino acids. With 4 bases clipped from V and 3 bases from J, the junction kept 6 bases outside the gene matches. CDR3 loop: CASSPGGTSYNEQFF. In nucleotides, the CDR3 is TGCGCCAGCAGCCCTGGTGGGACTAGCTACAATGAGCAGTTCTTC.

The V and J genes are TRBV4-3 and TRBJ2-7, with 7 bases identical to TRBD1. V was clipped by 1 base and J by 0 bases; unmatched bases: 3. The CDR3 is 15 amino acids. Germline values: CDR1 LGHNA, CDR2 YSLEER. DNA of the CDR3: TGCGCCAGCAGCCAAGGTGGGACAGCCTCCTACGAGCAGTACTTC. Translated, it gives CASSQGGTASYEQYF.

This clone was seen more than once but under ten times. The chain uses TRBV5-1 and TRBJ2-3, with no clear D. V was clipped by 5 bases and J by 2 bases, with 12 bases between them. The CDR3 loop spans 14 amino acids. In germline, CDR1 is SGHRS, CDR2 YFSETQ. The CDR3, as DNA: TGCGCCAGCAGATTCAACAGTAACACAGATACGCAGTATTTT. Amino acid sequence: CASRFNSNTDTQYF. Based on the CDR3 plus reference TRBV5-1 and TRBJ2-3, the full variable domain is KAGVTQTPRYLIKTRGQQVTLSCSPISGHRSVSWYQQTPGQGLQFLFEYFSETQRNKGNFPGRFSGRQFSNSRSEMNVSTLELGDSALYLCASRFNSNTDTQYFGPGTRLTVL.

This rearrangement joins TRBV2 to TRBJ2-1, with D perhaps matching TRBD1 (6 bases). CDR3 length: 16 amino acids. V shed 0 bases and J shed 7 bases, with 16 bases lying between them. Per the germline V gene, CDR1 is SNHLY and CDR2 is FYNNEI. CDR3 residues: CASSEAHTQGWNEQFF. The CDR3 nucleotides are TGTGCCAGCAGTGAAGCTCATACACAGGGATGGAATGAGCAGTTCTTC.

This clone was seen a handful of times. This rearrangement joins TRBV2 to TRBJ2-3; TRBD2 is a possible D gene (7 bases). CDR1 and CDR2 (germline): SNHLY, FYNNEI. The CDR3 has 15 amino acids. V lost 2 bases, J lost 2 bases, and 11 bases lay in between. This CDR3 reads CASSERGADTDTQYF. The CDR3 nucleotides read TGTGCCAGCAGTGAACGGGGGGCCGACACAGATACGCAGTATTTT.

The V and J genes are TRBV19 and TRBJ1-1; 7 positions match TRBD1. This CDR3 region has 11 residues. In germline, CDR1 is LNHDA, CDR2 SQIVND (reference sequence). The CDR3 nucleotides are TGTGCTACCCTGGACAGGACTGAAGCTTTCTTT. This encodes CATLDRTEAFF. Filled out from reference TRBV19 and TRBJ1-1, the complete variable domain reads DGGITQSPKYLFRKEGQNVTLSCEQNLNHDAMYWYRQDPGQGLRLIYYSQIVNDFQKGDIAEGYSVSREKKESFPLTVTSAQKNPTAFYLCATLDRTEAFFGQGTRLTVV.

In this sample, this clone turned up a few times. The genes are TRBV18 and TRBJ1-2, with TRBD1 as a possible D gene (6 bases). V lost 2 bases and J lost 2, with 12 bases in between. The germline V gene encodes CDR1 KGHSH and CDR2 LQKENI. The CDR3 length is 15 residues. CDR3 sequence reads: CASSPSDRNNYGYTF. Written as DNA, the CDR3 is TGTGCCAGCTCACCATCGGACAGAAACAACTATGGCTACACCTTC.

This chain uses TRBV6-5 with TRBJ2-1, with D unresolved. The CDR3 totals 12 residues. CDR1 is MNHEY, CDR2 SVGAGI, per germline. The CDR3 protein is CATGRPHNEQFF. The DNA of the CDR3 is TGTGCTACGGGTAGGCCTCACAATGAGCAGTTCTTC.

The V gene is TRBV30, the J gene TRBJ2-5; tentative D call: TRBD1 (6 bases). V was shortened by 0 bases and J by 5 bases, with 13 bases between the two germline ends. CDR1 and CDR2 from the germline V gene are GTSNPN and SVGIG (reference sequence). The CDR3 loop spans 14 amino acids. This CDR3 reads CAWSVQGALETQYF. The CDR3, as DNA: TGTGCCTGGAGTGTACAGGGAGCCCTGGAGACCCAGTACTTC.

The gene calls are TRBV9 and TRBJ2-1; D possibly matches TRBD1 or TRBD2 (7 bases each). This CDR3 comprises 17 residues. The germline V and J ends were trimmed by 0 bases and 0 bases, with 13 bases remaining between them. Germline loops: CDR1 SGDLS, CDR2 YYNGEE. In nucleotides, the CDR3 is TGTGCCAGCAGCGTAGCGGCAGGGGGGGCCTCCTACAATGAGCAGTTCTTC. Its protein product is CASSVAAGGASYNEQFF. Together with reference TRBV9 and TRBJ2-1, the CDR3 gives the full variable domain: DSGVTQTPKHLITATGQRVTLRCSPRSGDLSVYWYQQSLDQGLQFLIQYYNGEERAKGNILERFSAQQFPDLHSELNLSSLELGDSALYFCASSVAAGGASYNEQFFGPGTRLTVL.

The rearrangement uses TRBV9 and TRBJ2-1, with 14 positions matching TRBD2. Germline loops: CDR1 SGDLS, CDR2 YYNGEE. The CDR3 extends over 16 amino acids. Losses at the gene ends were 4 bases for V and 8 bases for J; bases not matched to a gene: 8. CDR3 in DNA: TGTGCCAGCAGCCCTCAGACTAGCGGGGGGGCGTATGAGCAGTTCTTC. This encodes CASSPQTSGGAYEQFF.

This clone was found a few times. The V and J genes are TRBV9 and TRBJ1-4; TRBD1 agrees at 7 bases. The CDR3 totals 14 residues. J was trimmed by 8 bases and V by 4 bases; bases with no gene match: 8. CDR1 and CDR2 from the germline V gene are SGDLS and YYNGEE. The CDR3 sequence is CASSTTDRQEKLFF. Here the CDR3 DNA reads TGTGCCAGCAGCACCACGGACAGGCAAGAAAAACTGTTTTTT.

Only a few counts were recorded for this clone. The same CDR3 is also encoded by other DNA sequences in this sample. The rearrangement joins TRBV6-5 to TRBJ2-6, with D perhaps assigned TRBD1 or TRBD2 (5 bases each). The CDR3 consists of 15 residues. With 2 bases removed from V and 2 bases from J, the gap between germline ends came to 7 bases. CDR1 is MNHEY and CDR2 is SVGAGI in the germline V gene. The chain's CDR3 is CASSYGGAGANVLTF. The CDR3 nucleotides read TGTGCCAGCAGTTACGGGGGAGCTGGGGCCAACGTCCTGACTTTC.

This clone was counted only a few times. The chain couples TRBV6-6 to TRBJ2-3; the D call may be TRBD1 or TRBD2 (5 bases each). CDR3 size: 13 residues. Deletions cut 8 bases from V and 4 bases from J, with 13 bases between. Germline CDR1 is MNHNY and CDR2 is SVGAGI (reference sequence). The CDR3 nucleotides read TGTGCCAGCCTGGGACCAGGGTCAGATACGCAGTATTTT. Translating it yields CASLGPGSDTQYF.

In its sample, this clone was seen a few times. The chain carries TRBV5-1 and TRBJ2-1, with a weak D call TRBD2 (5 bases). This CDR3 contains 15 residues. CDR1 and CDR2 from the germline V gene are SGHRS and YFSETQ. V was shortened by 0 bases and J by 6 bases, with 13 bases between the two germline ends. The CDR3 nucleotides read TGCGCCAGCAGCTTGGCCGAGTCTAGCATCAATGAGCAGTTCTTC. As protein: CASSLAESSINEQFF.

The chain couples TRBV6-1 to TRBJ2-7, with TRBD1 matching over 7 bases. Per the germline V gene, CDR1 is MNHNS and CDR2 is SASEGT. The CDR3 consists of 14 residues. V gave up 2 bases and J gave up 2 bases; unmatched junction bases: 3. CDR3 region: CASSERGQAYEQYF. The CDR3 nucleotides are TGTGCCAGCAGTGAACGAGGACAGGCCTACGAGCAGTACTTC.

This clone appeared a few times. The chain carries TRBV5-4 and TRBJ1-6; D remains unclear. Trimming removed 4 bases from V and 4 bases from J, with 18 bases in between. CDR1 SGHNT and CDR2 YYREEE come from the germline V gene (reference sequence). This CDR3 contains 17 residues. The CDR3: CASSPARRGGYNSPLHF. The CDR3 nucleotides are TGTGCCAGCAGCCCAGCACGGCGGGGAGGGTATAATTCACCCCTCCACTTT.

The chain joins TRBV18 to TRBJ2-7, with D possibly TRBD1 on 6 matching bases. V gave up 6 bases and J gave up 3 bases, with 12 bases separating them. Germline CDR1 reads KGHSH; CDR2 reads LQKENI. The CDR3 is 13 residues long. As DNA, the CDR3 is TGTGCCAGCTCGGCAGGGGCCCTCTACGAGCAGTACTTC. Protein sequence: CASSAGALYEQYF.

This clone was detected a few times. This sequence joins TRBV7-2 and TRBJ1-1; D is unclear. Per germline, CDR1 SGHTA and CDR2 FQGNSA. The ends were cut back, 2 bases at V and 3 bases at J, with 7 bases in the middle. The CDR3 runs 13 residues. CDR3: CASSLSGYTEAFF. The CDR3, as DNA: TGTGCCAGCAGCTTATCCGGGTACACTGAAGCTTTCTTT.

V gene TRBV6-5 combines with J gene TRBJ2-1, with D hard to call. Germline lookup yields CDR1 MNHEY and CDR2 SVGAGI. Trimming removed 6 bases at V and 4 bases at J, with 13 bases between. This CDR3 has 14 residues. CDR3 sequence reads: CASSLDRYYNEQFF. CDR3 DNA: TGTGCCAGCAGCCTGGACCGGTATTACAATGAGCAGTTCTTC.